Described below is a single T cell receptor beta chain sequence and its context. Its antigen is unknown. The data were taken from a study of cytomegalovirus exposure and HLA in healthy donors. The approximately 120-subject validation cohort, separate from the 666-subject first cohort, included the donors. Method: immunoSEQ multiplex PCR; TCRdb's copy keeps in-frame clones and lacks some. The table includes tens of thousands of clones, roughly 83% detected once. This CDR3 spans 17 amino acids. Germline assignment: CDR1 MGHRA and CDR2 YSYEKL. Germline trimming cut 2 bases from V and 0 bases from J; bases unmatched to any gene: 9. Study results and limitations: The CMV antigen specificity of a few CMV-associated chains was confirmed through in vitro analysis. Rarity marked most TCR sequences, yet some public TCRs occurred in many donors. Investigators reported more than 150 TCR beta chains as tied to cytomegalovirus.

The chain employs TRBV4-1 and TRBJ1-2; TRBD1 matches 7 bases. This receptor was taken from a young woman in good health and CMV-seropositive. Sequencing was performed on PBMCs. CDR3 in amino acids: CASSQPTVGTANYGYTF. DNA for the CDR3: TGCGCCAGCAGCCAACCTACAGTCGGGACAGCTAACTATGGCTACACCTTC.